The clone carrying this TCR beta chain occurred many times. Its antigen is still unknown. The record originates from a study of regulatory T cells in long-lasting Graves disease. This CDR3 region has 13 residues. Trimming took 6 bases from V and 3 from J; bases not matched to a gene: 3. The study, taken as a whole, reports: Lower TCR diversity characterized persistent Graves' patients relative to newly diagnosed patients.

Time point meaning: newly diagnosed GD, antithyroid drugs for less than 3 months. RNA from PBMCs was the source of the TCR library. The EDTA tubes were filled with about 10 milliliters of drawn peripheral blood. Researchers made TCR beta libraries by using iRepertoire HTBI primers and running Arm-PCR on CDR3 regions. One entry per CDR3 protein, called by TCRdb with MiXCR from the multiplex PCR reads. The repertoire holds roughly 560,000 distinct CDR3 sequences, with around 16% as singletons. The same specimen was also included in a second study, on T cells in Graves' hyperthyroidism and ophthalmopathy. Turning to that study: Newly diagnosed patients aged 18 to 65 had hyperthyroidism of under 2 months' duration.

The sample here was peripheral blood mononuclear cells (PBMCs), taken at new diagnosis, from a patient treated with antithyroid drugs. This sequence was found in a middle-aged woman with Graves disease. This chain links TRBV12-3 or TRBV12-4 with TRBJ2-7; 9 nucleotides align to TRBD1. The CDR3 here is CASRGQGVYEQYF. Here the CDR3 DNA reads TGTGCCAGCAGGGGACAGGGCGTCTACGAGCAGTACTTC.